This T cell receptor beta chain stems from a study of control samples from healthy donors and cancer patients. Germline CDR1 SGHVS, CDR2 FNYEAQ. Trimming cost V 1 base and J 4 bases; bases outside gene matches: 5. CDR3 length equals 16 residues. Sequenced by immunoSEQ multiplex PCR; TCRdb stores in-frame clones only, minus some. Of roughly 98,000 clones listed, more than 75% were seen once; the top ten hold approximately 9.8%. The sample was blood. The sequence was obtained from a woman aged 55-75 years in good health. This rearrangement joins TRBV7-6 to TRBJ1-1; 11 bases line up with TRBD1. CDR3 DNA: TGTGCCAGCAGCTTAGGGACAGGGGGCTTCGGCACTGAAGCTTTCTTT. This gives the protein CASSLGTGGFGTEAFF.